This passage covers 3 T cell receptor beta chains from one sample sequenced in a study of radiation and T cells in renal cell carcinoma. The time point here: blood 2 weeks post-SBRT. Sample treatment: 15 Gy SBRT to primary tumor, nephrectomy 4 weeks later. Generated by immunoSEQ multiplex PCR, the TCRdb table keeps only in-frame clones and is missing some. The profile covers some 120,000 clones, with 88% appearing a single time and nearly 6% taken by the ten largest. This sample comprised blood, obtained from a patient whose treatment included radiotherapy and nephrectomy. Every receptor here comes from a woman between 65 and 79 years old with renal cell carcinoma.

This clone has a single count. The V and J genes are TRBV7-8 and TRBJ1-5; the D gene is possibly TRBD1 (5 bases). This CDR3 spans 14 amino acids. CDR1 and CDR2 from the germline V gene are SGHVS and FQNEAQ. Trimming pared 5 bases from V and 4 bases from J, leaving 12 bases between. CDR3 protein: CASSKGLPNQPQHF. In DNA form, the CDR3 reads TGTGCCAGCAGCAAGGGACTTCCGAATCAGCCCCAGCATTTT.

This clone was observed once. The chain links TRBV5-6 to TRBJ2-7; the D call may be TRBD1 or TRBD2 (5 bases each). Germline V gene lookup returns CDR1 SGHDT and CDR2 YYEEEE. This CDR3 is 16 amino acids long. V was cut by 0 bases and J by 2 bases, with 15 bases left in between. CDR3 bases: TGTGCCAGCAGCTTGGAGTCCGGGGCCCGGGCCTACGAGCAGTACTTC. This sequence encodes CASSLESGARAYEQYF.

V usage is TRBV28 and J usage is TRBJ2-1; D might be TRBD2 (5 bases). The CDR3 covers 13 residues. CDR1 is MDHEN, CDR2 SYDVKM, per germline. Trimming took off 5 bases at V and 6 bases at J, with 11 bases between the two ends. The CDR3 sequence: CASSPRVGNEQFF. CDR3 sequence (DNA): TGTGCCAGCAGTCCGAGGGTAGGCAATGAGCAGTTCTTC.